Following are 31 T cell receptor beta chains from one sample sequenced in a study of OX40 agonist ivuxolimab in advanced cancers. Method: immunoSEQ multiplex PCR; TCRdb's copy keeps in-frame clones and lacks some. The profile shows around 40,000 clones, around nine tenths of them singletons. The sample was CD4+ or CD8+ T cells sorted from blood, taken in a trial of the OX40 agonist ivuxolimab. These receptors came from an adult with an advanced solid tumor such as melanoma, head and neck, liver or kidney cancer.

This clone has only one observation. A junction boundary mismatches the germline segment, possibly from a read error. The chain is built from TRBV5-8 and TRBJ2-3, with 13 bases identical to TRBD2. This CDR3 spans 16 amino acids. Germline CDR1 SGHTS, CDR2 YDEGEE. The CDR3 here is CASSFGGTSGMGSLNF. Written as DNA, the CDR3 is TGTGCCAGCAGCTTCGGGGGGACTAGCGGGATGGGATCTCTCAATTTT.

The chain has TRBV2 and TRBJ1-5, with TRBD1 matching over 9 bases. Germline V CDR1 and CDR2: SNHLY, FYNNEI. CDR3 size: 16 residues. V dropped 6 bases and J dropped 6; count of bases not matched to a gene: 12. DNA of the CDR3: TGTGCCAGCAGCGCCTCTGGGACAGGGATCGGTCAGCCCCAGCATTTT. Its protein product is CASSASGTGIGQPQHF.

This chain connects TRBV19 to TRBJ1-1; 8 bases match TRBD1. V lost 3 bases to trimming and J lost 4 bases; unmatched junction nucleotides: 10. The CDR3 is 16 amino acids. In germline, CDR1 is LNHDA, CDR2 SQIVND (reference sequence). As DNA, the CDR3 is TGTGCCAGTAGTATCCGGGCAGGGGGCTACGGCACTGAAGCTTTCTTT. Protein: CASSIRAGGYGTEAFF.

The chain is built from TRBV11-2 and TRBJ2-1, with D possibly being TRBD1 or TRBD2 (6 bases each). The CDR3 covers 13 residues. Germline V lookup: CDR1 SGHAT, CDR2 FQNNGV. The ends were cut back, 1 base at V and 9 bases at J, with 10 bases in the middle. The chain's CDR3 is CASSLGGAGEQFF. The CDR3, as DNA: TGTGCCAGCAGCTTAGGGGGGGCGGGTGAGCAGTTCTTC.

The chain uses TRBV5-8 and TRBJ1-1; D perhaps matches TRBD1 (6 bases). There are 14 residues in the CDR3. V dropped 3 bases and J dropped 2 bases, with 11 bases sitting between them. Germline-derived CDR1 and CDR2 are SGHTS and YDEGEE. CDR3 in DNA: TGTGCCAGCAGCTCGGGACACTTAAACACTGAAGCTTTCTTT. Residues: CASSSGHLNTEAFF.

Here the CDR3 DNA reads TGTGCCAGCAGTGAAGCAGCGCGACTGGGTTTTGGCAATCAGCCCCAGCATTTT. Its protein is CASSEAARLGFGNQPQHF. The chain links TRBV2 to TRBJ1-5; D is unclear. The CDR3 covers 18 residues. From germline, CDR1 is SNHLY and CDR2 FYNNEI. V was pared by 0 bases and J by 2 bases, with 17 bases between. The full variable domain, in which reference TRBV2 and TRBJ1-5 provide the parts outside the CDR3, is EPEVTQTPSHQVTQMGQEVILRCVPISNHLYFYWYRQILGQKVEFLVSFYNNEISEKSEIFDDQFSVERPDGSNFTLKIRSTKLEDSAMYFCASSEAARLGFGNQPQHFGDGTRLSIL.

In its sample, this clone was seen once. The chain carries TRBV28 and TRBJ2-4, with 10 bases matching TRBD1. This CDR3 has 16 amino acids. Germline V gives CDR1 MDHEN, CDR2 SYDVKM. V gave up 5 bases and J gave up 2 bases; unmatched junction bases: 6. CDR3: CASSRQGARTKNIQYF. DNA for the CDR3: TGTGCCAGCAGTAGACAGGGGGCGAGGACCAAAAACATTCAGTACTTC.

The genes are TRBV13 and TRBJ2-1, with D maybe TRBD1 (5 bases). There are 11 residues in the CDR3. Germline lookup yields CDR1 PRHDT and CDR2 FYEKMQ (reference sequence). The V end lost 6 bases, the J end lost 12 bases, and 12 bases lay between the germline ends. For the CDR3, the DNA is TGTGCCAGCAGTTTTAGACAGAGGCAGTTCTTC. Amino acids: CASSFRQRQFF.

The genes are TRBV9 and TRBJ1-2; the D gene is possibly TRBD1 (6 bases). CDR3 length: 17 residues. The germline V and J ends were trimmed by 4 bases and 2 bases, with 21 bases remaining between them. Germline CDR1 and CDR2: SGDLS and YYNGEE. Here the CDR3 reads CASSPSWGGHPNYGYTF. The CDR3 DNA reads TGTGCCAGCAGCCCTTCTTGGGGGGGACATCCCAACTATGGCTACACCTTC.

The J gene is TRBJ1-1, the V gene TRBV7-9, with D hard to call. CDR1 and CDR2 from the germline V gene are SEHNR and FQNEAQ (reference sequence). This CDR3 comprises 11 residues. With 6 bases removed from V and 11 bases from J, the gap between germline ends came to 13 bases. CDR3 residues: CASRFMALAFF. DNA for the CDR3: TGTGCCAGCAGGTTCATGGCCCTGGCTTTCTTT.

J is TRBJ1-2 and V is TRBV7-9; possibly TRBD1 for D (5 bases). V dropped 5 bases and J dropped 6 bases, with 16 bases sitting between them. The CDR3 spans 14 residues. Looked up from germline, CDR1 is SEHNR and CDR2 is FQNEAQ (reference sequence). CDR3 protein: CASSLPSGGDGYTF. The CDR3 DNA follows: TGTGCCAGCAGCCTCCCGTCCGGAGGGGATGGCTACACCTTC.

The chain carries TRBV7-8 and TRBJ1-5; D possibly corresponds to TRBD1 (6 bases). Germline V gene sequence: CDR1 SGHVS, CDR2 FQNEAQ. With 2 bases removed from V and 4 bases from J, the gap between germline ends came to 12 bases. The CDR3 runs to 15 residues. CDR3 DNA sequence: TGTGCCAGCAGCTTAACACAGGGATTGAATCAGCCCCAGCATTTT. Its translation is CASSLTQGLNQPQHF.

The gene calls are TRBV28 and TRBJ1-5, with 7 bases lining up with TRBD1. This CDR3 comprises 14 residues. Germline CDR1 MDHEN, CDR2 SYDVKM. V trimming: 4 bases; J trimming: 7 bases; junction bases outside the gene matches: 7. In DNA, the CDR3 is TGTGCCAGCAGTTCCCGACAGGGTCGACAGCCCCAGCATTTT. As protein: CASSSRQGRQPQHF.

This clone occurred once. This chain links TRBV25-1 with TRBJ2-3; D is possibly TRBD1 or TRBD2 (5 bases each). The CDR3 is made up of 16 amino acids. The V gene's germline CDR1 is MGHDK and CDR2 SYGVNS. Between the trimmed V and J ends, which lost 2 bases and 2 bases, there was a span of 14 bases. The chain's CDR3 is CASSEEVGPLTDTQYF. Written as DNA, the CDR3 is TGTGCCAGCAGTGAAGAGGTGGGACCCCTCACAGATACGCAGTATTTT.

J is TRBJ1-2 and V is TRBV4-3; D not resolved. CDR1 is LGHNA and CDR2 is YSLEER in the germline V gene. Trimming removed 0 bases at V and 6 bases at J, with 14 bases between. The CDR3 has 15 amino acids. DNA for the CDR3: TGCGCCAGCAGCCAAGATATAGGCCAGGTCCATGGCTACACCTTC. Translating gives CASSQDIGQVHGYTF.

This chain connects TRBV9 to TRBJ2-7; TRBD2 is a possible D gene (5 bases). The length of the CDR3 is 14 residues. V lost 5 bases to trimming and J lost 5 bases, with 17 bases between them. Germline-derived CDR1 and CDR2 are SGDLS and YYNGEE. CDR3 amino acids: CASSPLLGVHEQYF. Written as DNA, the CDR3 is TGTGCCAGCAGTCCCCTCCTCGGGGTCCACGAGCAGTACTTC.

The chain has TRBV7-2 and TRBJ2-2, with D possibly matching TRBD1 (6 bases). Germline V gives CDR1 SGHTA, CDR2 FQGNSA. With 1 base removed from V and 6 bases from J, the gap between germline ends came to 9 bases. This CDR3 comprises 14 residues. DNA for the CDR3: TGTGCCAGCAGCTTAGTAGGGGGAGCCGGGGAGCTGTTTTTT. Its protein product is CASSLVGGAGELFF.

The chain couples TRBV10-3 to TRBJ1-5, with unresolved D. The CDR3 is made up of 14 amino acids. Deletions cut 9 bases from V and 0 bases from J, with 12 bases between. Germline values: CDR1 ENHRY, CDR2 SYGVKD. CDR3 amino acids: CAILVGSSNQPQHF. The CDR3 DNA sequence: TGTGCCATTCTAGTAGGTAGTAGCAATCAGCCCCAGCATTTT.

Regarding this clone: Other DNA sequences of this sample code for an identical CDR3. This sequence joins TRBV27 and TRBJ2-3; 9 nucleotides align to TRBD2. The CDR3 totals 16 residues. From germline, CDR1 is MNHEY and CDR2 SMNVEV (reference sequence). V shed 3 bases and J 2 bases; nucleotides not matched to a gene: 6. CDR3 sequence (DNA): TGTGCCAGCAGTTTTCTTAGCGGGGGCCTCACAGATACGCAGTATTTT. As protein: CASSFLSGGLTDTQYF.

V gene TRBV29-1 combines with J gene TRBJ2-1; unclear D gene. This CDR3 is 11 amino acids long. V was pared by 7 bases and J by 7 bases, with 11 bases between. Germline V lookup: CDR1 SQVTM, CDR2 ANQGSEA. The CDR3 nucleotides read TGCAGCGCCCATAGGACGAATGAGCAGTTCTTC. This gives the protein CSAHRTNEQFF.

This clone has only a few counts. This chain joins TRBV9 and TRBJ1-1; D possibly corresponds to TRBD1 (5 bases). The CDR3 runs 16 residues. Trimming removed 0 bases from V and 7 bases from J, with 19 bases in between. Germline values: CDR1 SGDLS, CDR2 YYNGEE. In DNA, the CDR3 is TGTGCCAGCAGCGTAGCCCCGGGACCGTGGGCTGATGAAGCTTTCTTT. Translation gives CASSVAPGPWADEAFF. Filled out from reference TRBV9 and TRBJ1-1, the complete variable domain reads DSGVTQTPKHLITATGQRVTLRCSPRSGDLSVYWYQQSLDQGLQFLIQYYNGEERAKGNILERFSAQQFPDLHSELNLSSLELGDSALYFCASSVAPGPWADEAFFGQGTRLTVV.

The chain couples TRBV28 to TRBJ2-7; D unclear. V was cut by 1 base and J by 10 bases, with 11 bases left in between. This CDR3 is 12 amino acids long. Germline assignment: CDR1 MDHEN and CDR2 SYDVKM. The CDR3 region has the DNA TGTGCCAGCAGTTTATTTACTGGACCCCAGTACTTC. Translation: CASSLFTGPQYF.

The chain joins TRBV7-9 to TRBJ1-2; possibly TRBD1 for D (6 bases). CDR1 and CDR2 (germline): SEHNR, FQNEAQ (reference sequence). There are 14 residues in the CDR3. V lost 5 bases and J 1 base, leaving 11 bases between the germline ends. The CDR3 nucleotides are TGTGCCAGCAGCCTAACAGGGAATAACTATGGCTACACCTTC. Translating gives CASSLTGNNYGYTF.

The chain uses TRBV27 and TRBJ1-2; D is possibly TRBD1 (6 bases). Trimming shortened V by 8 bases and J by 8 bases, and 18 bases separated the two germline ends. The CDR3 is 13 amino acids. Looked up from germline, CDR1 is MNHEY and CDR2 is SMNVEV (reference sequence). The CDR3 region is CASWGDTMGGYTF. The CDR3 DNA sequence: TGTGCCAGCTGGGGGGACACCATGGGAGGCTACACCTTC.

This sequence joins TRBV28 and TRBJ2-7, with TRBD1 as a possible D gene (6 bases). Per the germline V gene, CDR1 is MDHEN and CDR2 is SYDVKM. The CDR3 totals 12 residues. V lost 2 bases and J lost 5, with 7 bases in between. For the CDR3, the DNA is TGTGCCAGCAGTTTAGGGGGCCACGAGCAGTACTTC. Amino acid sequence: CASSLGGHEQYF. Full variable domain (rest looked up from reference TRBV28 and TRBJ2-7): DVKVTQSSRYLVKRTGEKVFLECVQDMDHENMFWYRQDPGLGLRLIYFSYDVKMKEKGDIPEGYSVSREKKERFSLILESASTNQTSMYLCASSLGGHEQYFGPGTRLTVT.

This rearrangement joins TRBV7-9 to TRBJ2-7; D perhaps matches TRBD2 (6 bases). CDR1 is SEHNR and CDR2 is FQNEAQ in the germline V gene (reference sequence). CDR3 length equals 14 residues. V gave up 2 bases and J gave up 1 base, with 9 bases separating them. The CDR3 DNA sequence: TGTGCCAGCAGCTTATCGACTAGTTCCTACGAGCAGTACTTC. Translated, it gives CASSLSTSSYEQYF. Filled out from reference TRBV7-9 and TRBJ2-7, the complete variable domain reads DTGVSQNPRHKITKRGQNVTFRCDPISEHNRLYWYRQTLGQGPEFLTYFQNEAQLEKSRLLSDRFSAERPKGSFSTLEIQRTEQGDSAMYLCASSLSTSSYEQYFGPGTRLTVT.

This chain connects TRBV9 to TRBJ2-5; the match to TRBD2 covers 7 bases. CDR3 length equals 16 residues. From germline, CDR1 is SGDLS and CDR2 YYNGEE. The V gene end was trimmed by 3 bases and the J gene end by 2 bases; junction bases not matched to a gene: 10. CDR3 bases: TGTGCCAGCAGCGAGAGGGTACGGGGAGGGCAAGAGACCCAGTACTTC. It is translated as CASSERVRGGQETQYF.

J is TRBJ2-1 and V is TRBV10-3, with TRBD2 matching over 12 bases. With 0 bases clipped from V and 10 bases from J, the junction kept 7 bases outside the gene matches. This CDR3 is 16 amino acids long. Per germline, CDR1 ENHRY and CDR2 SYGVKD. CDR3 DNA: TGTGCCATCAGTGAGTCTGGACTAGCGGGACGGAGGGAGCAGTTCTTC. Encoded protein: CAISESGLAGRREQFF.

The chain combines TRBV4-3 with TRBJ2-7; D perhaps matches TRBD1 (5 bases). V was clipped by 0 bases and J by 1 base, with 16 bases between them. CDR1 and CDR2 from the germline V gene are LGHNA and YSLEER. This CDR3 contains 17 residues. In DNA form, the CDR3 reads TGCGCCAGCAGCCAAGATTTAGTTACAGGCCCATCCTACGAGCAGTACTTC. Protein sequence: CASSQDLVTGPSYEQYF.

The chain couples TRBV5-1 to TRBJ2-3; 10 bases map to TRBD2. CDR3 length equals 16 residues. Germline V lookup: CDR1 SGHRS, CDR2 YFSETQ. The V segment lost 4 bases and the J segment 0 bases; nucleotides outside the gene matches: 5. CDR3 nucleotides: TGCGCCAGCAGCAGCGGTAGCGGGAGGAGCACAGATACGCAGTATTTT. Translation: CASSSGSGRSTDTQYF.

The chain is built from TRBV7-6 and TRBJ1-4; possibly TRBD1 for D (5 bases). This CDR3 comprises 14 residues. Germline-derived CDR1 and CDR2 are SGHVS and FNYEAQ. Deletions cut 5 bases from V and 5 bases from J, with 12 bases between. For the CDR3, the DNA is TGTGCCAGCAGCCTAGACAGACTAAATGAAAAACTGTTTTTT. Its protein product is CASSLDRLNEKLFF.